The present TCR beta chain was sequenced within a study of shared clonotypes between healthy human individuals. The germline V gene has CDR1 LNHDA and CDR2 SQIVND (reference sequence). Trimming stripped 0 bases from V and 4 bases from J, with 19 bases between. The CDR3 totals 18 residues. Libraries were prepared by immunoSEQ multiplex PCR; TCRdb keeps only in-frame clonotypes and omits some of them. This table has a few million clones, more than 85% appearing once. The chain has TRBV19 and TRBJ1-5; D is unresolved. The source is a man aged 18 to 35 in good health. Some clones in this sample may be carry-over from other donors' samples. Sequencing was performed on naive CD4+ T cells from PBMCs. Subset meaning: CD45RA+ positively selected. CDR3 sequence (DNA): TGTGCCAGTAGTATAGATATCGGCCGAGGACTAATTAATCAGCCCCAGCATTTT. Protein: CASSIDIGRGLINQPQHF.